This record concerns one T cell receptor (beta chain) sequence. Antigen: not known. Losses at the gene ends were 5 bases for V and 4 bases for J; bases not matched to a gene: 5. Germline assignment: CDR1 MNHNS and CDR2 SASEGT. CDR3 length equals 13 residues. This entry comes from a study of cytomegalovirus exposure and HLA in healthy donors. Points from the study as a whole: A later analysis found that most CMV-associated TCR beta chains appeared HLA-restricted. Later, TCR association rates were found to vary by HLA locus, highest for DRB1 and lowest for HLA-C. It was assumed in the presence/absence analyses that sequencing depth was roughly uniform across donors. The authors later found HLA-associated TCR beta chains more clonally expanded than equally common others.

The study ran its PCR with 60 Vbeta and 13 Jbeta primers. Produced via immunoSEQ multiplex PCR; TCRdb's table is partial and in-frame only. Here the sample spans about 75,000 clones, around 80% being singletons. The chain employs TRBV6-1 and TRBJ2-7; TRBD1 agrees at 7 bases. The sequencing sample was made of PBMCs. This TCR was sampled from a man aged 65 to 79 in good health and CMV-seropositive. The CDR3 spells CASSKQGRYEQYF. The CDR3 DNA reads TGTGCCAGCAGTAAACAGGGGCGTTACGAGCAGTACTTC.